This TCR beta chain was identified in a study of intratumoral heterogeneity in liver cancer. In the study overall: Across the full roughly 14-patient cohort, most patients were male and a median age of 63 years was recorded. RNA-seq, DNA sequencing, TCR-seq and SNP array data from multiple regions of hepatocellular carcinoma specimens were combined in the study to investigate intratumor heterogeneity. A total of just over 70 multiregional samples from about 14 HCC patients, consisting of 50 to 55 tumoral and around 20 adjacent nontumoral regions, were included in the overall cohort. Study-level results and caveats: A relatively low patient number and under-sampled tumor-infiltrating lymphocyte representation were acknowledged by the authors as limitations.

Including the terminal cysteine and phenylalanine, the CDR3 comprises 16 residues. CDR3 DNA is the only sequence kept; it has 48 bases, read in frame from the first base. According to the germline V gene, CDR1 reads SGHRS and CDR2 reads YFSETQ. Trimming takes 3 bases from V and 4 bases from J, and the germline ends sit 16 bases apart. Note on this clone: What this receptor recognizes is not known. Per-base qualities were not stored, and no clone one base away is much larger.

Early-stage hepatocellular carcinoma was present in all patients, and no therapy was administered to any patient before surgical resection. Sampled areas lacked macroscopic evidence of necrosis or hemorrhage. Multiple regions from a couple of patients were subjected to TCR sequencing (ImmunoSeq). Frozen tissue samples from resection were taken at least 1 cm away from one another. The N label marked samples taken from nontumoral liver tissue adjacent to the tumor. Genomic DNA was isolated from bulk tissue with the DNeasy blood and tissue kit. TCR beta chain CDR3 regions were sequenced from genomic DNA using the immunoSEQ assay. Rearranged VDJ segments were amplified with primers that anneal to V and J segments. The study's processing was this. The ImmunoSeq Analyzer software was used to calculate clonality and richness metrics. Clones with differential abundance between regions were identified with Fisher's exact test combined with a beta-binomial method for additional stringency. Not all clones reach the TCRdb copy of this immuneACCESS table, which keeps in-frame sequences only. Checked studies attribute under half of the gap to unresolved V genes and leave the rest unexplained. That table supplies the V and J calls and clone size; D and trimming were determined from the DNA. The sample has just over 20,000 clones on record, roughly 66% of them singletons. The top ten clonotypes cover roughly 15% of the sample.

The clonotype comes from a woman in her 70s with hepatocellular carcinoma. Sample: tumor-adjacent normal tissue, taken before any cancer treatment. The chain employs TRBV5-1 and TRBJ1-4; TRBD1 might be the D gene, on 5 matching bases. In nucleotides, the sequence is TGCGCCAGCAGCTCGGGGATAGGGGCCGGTAATGAAAAACTGTTTTTT. Translated, this is CASSSGIGAGNEKLFF.